Shown below are 26 T cell receptor beta chains from a single sample sequenced in a study of shared clonotypes between healthy human individuals (dated by TCRdb to 2020 to 2021). CD8 naive samples were obtained by positive selection for CCR7 among CD45RO-negative cells, yielding a CD45RA+CCR7+ population from which TemRA cells were excluded. Receptors were amplified or captured by the immunoSEQ multiplex PCR assay. Sourced from immuneACCESS, this table was stored by TCRdb with only in-frame sequences that have V and J called. A share of the clones is absent; for the studies checked, an unresolved V gene accounts for under half, and the remainder has no known explanation. The sample includes millions of clones, with about 95% observed a single time. The top ten hold 1% to 1.3% of the sample. The sample comprised naive CD8+ T cells sorted from blood. The cell subset or site tag for this specimen amounts to: CD45RA+CCR7+. Every receptor here comes from a man aged 18 to 30 in good health.

This clone has a single count. The chain carries TRBV28 and TRBJ2-3, with TRBD2 identical over 8 bases. Germline CDR1 MDHEN, CDR2 SYDVKM. The CDR3 is made up of 15 amino acids. The trim removed 3 bases at V and 2 bases at J, leaving 4 bases unmatched. The CDR3 protein is CASSFTSGNTDTQYF. DNA for the CDR3: TGTGCCAGCAGTTTCACTAGCGGTAACACAGATACGCAGTATTTT.

The chain uses TRBV9 and TRBJ2-7; D unresolved. The germline V gene has CDR1 SGDLS and CDR2 YYNGEE. Trimming removed 3 bases from V and 7 bases from J, with 8 bases in between. CDR3 length: 11 amino acids. The CDR3 region has the DNA TGTGCCAGCAGCGATACAGTTGAGCAGTACTTC. Translated: CASSDTVEQYF.

On this clone itself: Distinct nucleotide sequences in the sample also encode this CDR3. The chain joins TRBV6-5 to TRBJ2-5; D possibly uses TRBD1 or TRBD2 (5 bases each). This CDR3 comprises 14 residues. V lost 0 bases, J lost 1 base, and 6 bases lay in between. The germline CDR1 and CDR2 sequences are MNHEY and SVGAGI. CDR3 nucleotides: TGTGCCAGCAGTTACTCGAGGGGCCAAGAGACCCAGTACTTC. As protein: CASSYSRGQETQYF.

The chain links TRBV7-4 to TRBJ2-7; 12 bases agree with TRBD2. Unmatched junction bases numbered 15, after V lost 5 bases and J lost 7 bases. The CDR3 runs 17 residues. Per the germline V gene, CDR1 is SGHVT and CDR2 is SQSDAQ. The DNA for the CDR3 is TGTGCCAGCAGCCCGTCGGGACTAGCGGGTGTGCTATGGGAGCAGTACTTC. Protein: CASSPSGLAGVLWEQYF.

This chain's CDR3 is CASSDLVQGVSSPLHF. The CDR3 DNA follows: TGTGCCAGCAGTGACCTAGTGCAGGGGGTAAGTTCACCCCTCCACTTT. V is TRBV6-4 and J is TRBJ1-6, with 7 nucleotides matching TRBD1. Trimming removed 2 bases from V and 9 bases from J; junction bases left unmatched: 10. The CDR3 sequence is 16 residues long. Germline V gene lookup returns CDR1 MRHNA and CDR2 SNTAGT.

The chain uses TRBV7-2 and TRBJ2-1; D uncertain. Germline V gives CDR1 SGHTA, CDR2 FQGNSA. This CDR3 comprises 17 residues. V lost 2 bases to trimming and J lost 0 bases, with 14 bases between them. The CDR3 is CASSLRLGKSSYNEQFF. CDR3 DNA: TGTGCCAGCAGCTTACGTCTCGGAAAGAGCTCCTACAATGAGCAGTTCTTC.

J is TRBJ2-6 and V is TRBV7-8, with 11 positions matching TRBD2. The CDR3 is made up of 18 amino acids. Germline CDR1 reads SGHVS; CDR2 reads FQNEAQ. V shed 2 bases and J 0 bases; nucleotides not matched to a gene: 3. CDR3 bases: TGTGCCAGCAGCTTAAGACTAGCGGGACTCTCTGGGGCCAACGTCCTGACTTTC. Protein sequence: CASSLRLAGLSGANVLTF.

This chain links TRBV5-1 with TRBJ1-1; D gene uncertain. This CDR3 is 14 amino acids long. V was shortened by 1 base and J by 3 bases, with 10 bases between the two germline ends. The germline V gene has CDR1 SGHRS and CDR2 YFSETQ. The CDR3 sequence is CASSLNPDDTEAFF. CDR3 in DNA: TGCGCCAGCAGCTTGAATCCGGACGACACTGAAGCTTTCTTT.

The V call is TRBV19, the J call TRBJ1-5, with D tentatively TRBD1 (5 bases). Trimming pared 7 bases from V and 9 bases from J, leaving 16 bases between. In germline, CDR1 is LNHDA, CDR2 SQIVND (reference sequence). CDR3 length: 13 residues. The CDR3, as DNA: TGTGCCAGTACCGGGCAGGGCCGATGGCCCCAGCATTTT. It codes for CASTGQGRWPQHF.

The chain employs TRBV7-9 and TRBJ1-1; unclear D gene. The CDR3 has 13 amino acids. With 5 bases removed from V and 0 bases from J, the gap between germline ends came to 7 bases. The germline V gene has CDR1 SEHNR and CDR2 FQNEAQ (reference sequence). This CDR3 is CASSMGLNTEAFF. CDR3 bases: TGTGCCAGCAGCATGGGCCTGAACACTGAAGCTTTCTTT. The full variable domain, completed using reference TRBV7-9 and TRBJ1-1, is DTGVSQNPRHKITKRGQNVTFRCDPISEHNRLYWYRQTLGQGPEFLTYFQNEAQLEKSRLLSDRFSAERPKGSFSTLEIQRTEQGDSAMYLCASSMGLNTEAFFGQGTRLTVV.

The chain is built from TRBV4-1 and TRBJ2-7; 7 nucleotides agree with TRBD1. This CDR3 spans 16 amino acids. Trimming removed 1 base from V and 3 bases from J; junction bases left unmatched: 9. Germline CDR1 reads MGHRA; CDR2 reads YSYEKL. DNA of the CDR3: TGCGCCAGCAGCCAAGCCGTAGGACAGGTCATCTACGAGCAGTACTTC. This translates into CASSQAVGQVIYEQYF.

The chain has TRBV19 and TRBJ2-3; no reliable D call. The CDR3 runs 11 residues. Germline V gives CDR1 LNHDA, CDR2 SQIVND (reference sequence). V was cut by 5 bases and J by 9 bases, with 9 bases left in between. The CDR3 protein is CASSLGPTQYF. CDR3 sequence (DNA): TGTGCCAGTAGTTTGGGTCCCACGCAGTATTTT.

V usage is TRBV7-2 and J usage is TRBJ2-7; D is unclear. Trimming cost V 10 bases and J 8 bases, with 21 bases left between them. Looked up from germline, CDR1 is SGHTA and CDR2 is FQGNSA. This CDR3 has 13 amino acids. The CDR3 coding sequence is TGTGCCATCCTGGTGAGACCAGAATGGAAGCAGTACTTC. Translation: CAILVRPEWKQYF.

The chain links TRBV6-1 to TRBJ2-1; D unresolved. The V end lost 6 bases, the J end lost 3 bases, and 9 bases lay between the germline ends. The CDR3 runs 13 residues. The germline gives CDR1 MNHNS, CDR2 SASEGT. DNA of the CDR3: TGTGCCAGCAGCCGGAGTATCTACAATGAGCAGTTCTTC. Encoded protein: CASSRSIYNEQFF.

This clone was detected only once. The CDR3 region is CASSWGPTYEQYF. The CDR3 bases are TGTGCCAGCAGCTGGGGTCCCACCTACGAGCAGTACTTC. The chain recombines TRBV11-2 with TRBJ2-7; D uncertain. Trimming shortened V by 4 bases and J by 2 bases, and 9 bases separated the two germline ends. Germline values: CDR1 SGHAT, CDR2 FQNNGV. This CDR3 spans 13 amino acids.

The chain links TRBV7-2 to TRBJ2-7; D gene unclear. This CDR3 spans 15 amino acids. The V and J ends lost 5 bases and 0 bases respectively, with 14 bases between them. Germline loops: CDR1 SGHTA, CDR2 FQGNSA. The CDR3 DNA follows: TGTGCCAGCAGCGCGTCGGAATTATCCTCCTACGAGCAGTACTTC. Its protein product is CASSASELSSYEQYF.

The J gene is TRBJ2-7, the V gene TRBV7-8; D may be TRBD2 (5 bases). The CDR3 has 16 residues. V was shortened by 3 bases and J by 6 bases, with 21 bases between the two germline ends. From germline, CDR1 is SGHVS and CDR2 FQNEAQ. The CDR3 loop reads CASSLPGRGTASEQYF. In DNA form, the CDR3 reads TGTGCCAGCAGCTTGCCGGGCCGGGGAACCGCGAGCGAGCAGTACTTC. Combining the CDR3 with reference TRBV7-8 and TRBJ2-7 gives the whole variable domain GAGVSQSPRYKVAKRGQDVALRCDPISGHVSLFWYQQALGQGPEFLTYFQNEAQLDKSGLPSDRFFAERPEGSVSTLKIQRTQQEDSAVYLCASSLPGRGTASEQYFGPGTRLTVT.

The chain combines TRBV6-6 with TRBJ2-1, with 9 bases lining up with TRBD1. With V trimmed by 6 bases and J by 4 bases, 4 bases remained unmatched. Germline assignment: CDR1 MNHNY and CDR2 SVGAGI (reference sequence). There are 14 residues in the CDR3. CDR3 sequence (DNA): TGTGCCAGCAGCGGGACAGGGTCTTACAATGAGCAGTTCTTC. Translating it yields CASSGTGSYNEQFF.

The rearrangement uses TRBV29-1 and TRBJ2-3, with 7 positions matching TRBD2. The ends lost 7 bases at V and 4 bases at J; junction bases unmatched: 11. The CDR3 extends over 14 amino acids. CDR1 and CDR2 (germline): SQVTM, ANQGSEA. This CDR3 reads CSADDLRESDTQYF. The CDR3 region has the DNA TGCAGCGCTGACGACCTGCGGGAGTCAGATACGCAGTATTTT.

The chain links TRBV27 to TRBJ1-5; no definite D call. The CDR3 totals 15 residues. Trimming took off 5 bases at V and 7 bases at J, with 18 bases between the two ends. CDR1 is MNHEY, CDR2 SMNVEV, per germline (reference sequence). The CDR3 here is CASSPPGYEGQPQHF. As DNA, the CDR3 is TGTGCCAGCAGTCCACCCGGCTACGAGGGCCAGCCCCAGCATTTT.

This clone appeared a single time. V is TRBV19 and J is TRBJ1-5; tentative D call: TRBD1 (5 bases). Trimming pared 5 bases from V and 3 bases from J, leaving 14 bases between. The germline V gene encodes CDR1 LNHDA and CDR2 SQIVND (reference sequence). This CDR3 is built from 15 residues. DNA of the CDR3: TGTGCCAGTAGTCCAACCACAGGTTTCAATCAGCCCCAGCATTTT. Its translation: CASSPTTGFNQPQHF. Complete variable domain (other parts from reference TRBV19 and TRBJ1-5): DGGITQSPKYLFRKEGQNVTLSCEQNLNHDAMYWYRQDPGQGLRLIYYSQIVNDFQKGDIAEGYSVSREKKESFPLTVTSAQKNPTAFYLCASSPTTGFNQPQHFGDGTRLSIL.

V usage is TRBV6-6 and J usage is TRBJ2-3, with D possibly being TRBD1 or TRBD2 (5 bases each). CDR1 and CDR2 from the germline V gene are MNHNY and SVGAGI (reference sequence). There are 13 residues in the CDR3. V dropped 2 bases and J dropped 3 bases, with 6 bases sitting between them. The CDR3 coding sequence is TGTGCCAGCAGTTACGAGGGGACAGATACGCAGTATTTT. Translated: CASSYEGTDTQYF.

V gene TRBV9 combines with J gene TRBJ2-7, with a possible D match to TRBD2 (7 bases). Trimming took 6 bases from V and 1 from J, leaving 14 bases between them. The CDR3 consists of 14 residues. Per the germline V gene, CDR1 is SGDLS and CDR2 is YYNGEE. The DNA of the CDR3 is TGTGCCAGCAATAACGGGGGGCAATCCTACGAGCAGTACTTC. This translates into CASNNGGQSYEQYF. Full variable domain (remainder filled in from reference TRBV9 and TRBJ2-7): DSGVTQTPKHLITATGQRVTLRCSPRSGDLSVYWYQQSLDQGLQFLIQYYNGEERAKGNILERFSAQQFPDLHSELNLSSLELGDSALYFCASNNGGQSYEQYFGPGTRLTVT.

V and J are TRBV27 and TRBJ2-6; 8 nucleotides align to TRBD1. J lost 0 bases, V lost 6 bases, and 7 bases had no gene match. The CDR3 length is 17 residues. CDR1 and CDR2 (germline): MNHEY, SMNVEV (reference sequence). The CDR3 DNA reads as TGTGCCAGCAGCCCACAGGGGGTTGTCTCTGGGGCCAACGTCCTGACTTTC. Protein sequence: CASSPQGVVSGANVLTF.

This clone was found once. The chain combines TRBV27 with TRBJ2-7; tentatively, D is TRBD2 (6 bases). Germline loops: CDR1 MNHEY, CDR2 SMNVEV (reference sequence). The CDR3 has 15 amino acids. V lost 3 bases and J 1 base, leaving 13 bases between the germline ends. This chain's CDR3 is CASSLAPGASYEQYF. Written as DNA, the CDR3 is TGTGCCAGCAGTTTGGCCCCGGGAGCATCCTACGAGCAGTACTTC.

The chain joins TRBV6-1 to TRBJ1-1; D remains unclear. CDR1 and CDR2 from the germline V gene are MNHNS and SASEGT. This CDR3 is built from 12 residues. Trimming removed 4 bases from V and 6 bases from J, with 9 bases in between. CDR3 in amino acids: CASSATVPEAFF. The CDR3 DNA follows: TGTGCCAGCAGTGCCACAGTTCCTGAAGCTTTCTTT.